This T cell receptor beta chain was documented in a study of beta chain features in type 1 diabetes. Study in general: Healthy donors and patients had similar age, gender and cell yields. Notes on the study in general: TCRB CDR3s were moderately but significantly shorter in Type 1 diabetes patients in all four CD4+ subsets. Patients with type 1 diabetes showed fewer VDJ junction insertions and more deletions.

Expressed TCRB transcripts were sequenced, since all the RNA that had been isolated was reverse transcribed. Samples of naive, central memory and regulatory T cells yielded a mean of about 3.5 million reads. Produced via immunoSEQ multiplex PCR; TCRdb's table is partial and in-frame only. The repertoire has 680,000 or so clones, 13% of them found once; the top ten carry approximately 0.022%. Of note for this clone: The antigen is unknown. At one end, the junction sequence differs from germline, possibly due to a read error. The same CDR3 is also encoded by other DNA sequences in this sample.

Germline V gene sequence: CDR1 KGHSH, CDR2 LQKENI. The length of the CDR3 is 12 residues. The TCR comes from a man aged 18 to 29 with type 1 diabetes. The specimen sequenced was naive CD4+ T cells from blood. The chain is built from TRBV18 and TRBJ2-5; D not certain. The CDR3 DNA reads as TGTGCCAGCTCACCAAACCAGGAGACCCAGTACTTC. Protein product: CASSPNQETQYF.